This TCR beta chain was captured in a study of T cell repertoires in cytomegalovirus infection (dated by TCRdb to between 2017 and 2020). Regarding the research as a whole: Because public TCR beta signatures pointed to carriage of CMV infection together with the matching HLA type, the HLA type of each donor mattered for the analysis.

The instrument was an Illumina HiSeq 1500. Clones were called with MiXCR by TCRdb after fastp trimmed the public reads at Q25, and only in-frame beta chains were retained. Rows with one shared CDR3 protein collapse into an entry with the most common genes and DNA. The sample yields fewer than 550,000 distinct CDR3 sequences; 16% were counted once. The top ten hold 20% to 30% of the sample. Broad study findings and their caveats: The ex vivo response was dominated by HLA-C-restricted CMV-specific TCR beta clonotypes, which also provided the single most frequent clonotype in two of eight donors. Cumulative frequency of public TCR beta family members discriminated carriers of CMV infection plus the relevant HLA type in this cohort and an independent roughly 330-donor cohort.

V trim: 3 bases; J trim: 8 bases; unmatched bases: 7. The CDR3 has 15 amino acids, counting the end cysteine and phenylalanine. Just the 45-base CDR3 DNA is kept, in frame starting at base 1. CDR1 LGHNA and CDR2 YNFKEQ were looked up in the germline V gene. Only a few counts were recorded for this clonotype. The specificity of this receptor is unknown. No quality values exist for individual bases; no much larger clone is one base distant. Recombination linked TRBV4-2 to TRBJ1-4; TRBD1 aligns with 9 central bases. The sequencing sample was made of CD8+ T cells from PBMCs. This TCR derives from a human donor in good health (CMV status not recorded). Some clones in this sample may be carry-over from other donors' samples. The CDR3 region has the sequence CASSQADRGGEKLFF. In nucleotides, the sequence is TGTGCCAGCAGCCAGGCGGACAGGGGAGGAGAAAAACTGTTTTTT.